The TCR beta chain under discussion was sequenced for a study of T-cell reconstitution after alpha-beta-depleted transplantation in children (dated by TCRdb to about 2016). Turning to the overall study: Using TCR repertoire profiling, the study followed T-cell immune reconstitution in a quantitative way in children after TCRalphabeta/CD19-depleted allogeneic hematopoietic cell transplantation.

About this clonotype: It lacks a known antigen. No base quality information exists; no much larger clone differs at one position.

The germline V gene supplies CDR1 SQVTM and CDR2 ANQGSEA. The CDR3 runs 12 residues from the cysteine to the phenylalanine. Of the read, only the CDR3 DNA is kept; its 36 bases are in frame from base 1. The germline V end is reduced by 7 bases and the J end by 7 bases; junction bases left unmatched: 10. The library was obtained by PCR. TCRdb shows the sequencer as Illumina HiSeq 2500. TCR library preparation used molecular barcoding, with unique molecular identifiers applied to normalize quantification of the TCRbeta repertoire. TCRdb took the public reads, trimmed them with fastp at Q25, ran MiXCR for clone calling and kept in-frame beta chains. Each entry merges the rows of one CDR3 protein and shows their most common DNA and genes. Present in this sample are approximately 400,000 distinct CDR3 sequences, 11% of which were seen just once. Together, the top ten hold about 5% of the sample.

The receptor's source is a human donor who donated a stem cell graft to a child with acute myeloid leukemia. The sample here was PBMCs from the stem cell graft donor, taken from the stem cell graft. The chain is made from TRBV29-1 and TRBJ2-7; 7 middle bases align to TRBD1. The sequence in DNA is TGCAGCGGTGGACAGGCAACGGGAGAGCAGTACTTC. This sequence encodes CSGGQATGEQYF.